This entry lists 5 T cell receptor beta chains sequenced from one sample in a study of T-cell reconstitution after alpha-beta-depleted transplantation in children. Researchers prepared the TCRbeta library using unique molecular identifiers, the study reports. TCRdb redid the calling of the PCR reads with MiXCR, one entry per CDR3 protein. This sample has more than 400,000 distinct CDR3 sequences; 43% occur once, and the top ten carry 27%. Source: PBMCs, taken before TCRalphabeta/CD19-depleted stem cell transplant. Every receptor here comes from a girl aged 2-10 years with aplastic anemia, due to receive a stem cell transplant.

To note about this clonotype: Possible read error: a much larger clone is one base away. The CDR3 sequence is CASSFSQGARRFNEKPFF. CDR3 nucleotides: TGTGCCAGCAGTTTTTCACAGGGGGCGCGGCGGTTTAATGAAAAACCGTTTTTT. The chain recombines TRBV12-3 or TRBV12-4 with TRBJ1-4, with 9 bases fitting TRBD1. CDR3 length: 18 amino acids.

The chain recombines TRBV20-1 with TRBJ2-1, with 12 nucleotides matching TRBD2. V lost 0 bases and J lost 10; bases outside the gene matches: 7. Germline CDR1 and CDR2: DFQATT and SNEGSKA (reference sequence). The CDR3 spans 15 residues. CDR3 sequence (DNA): TGCAGTGCTAGAGATAGACTAGCGGGAGTGTGGGAGCAGTTCTTC. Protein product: CSARDRLAGVWEQFF.

DNA for the CDR3: TGCAGTGCTAGACGTCTACGCGGATCTAGCACAGATACGCAGTATTTT. It codes for CSARRLRGSSTDTQYF. The V call is TRBV20-1, the J call TRBJ2-3; D remains unclear. CDR1 DFQATT and CDR2 SNEGSKA come from the germline V gene (reference sequence). The V gene lost 2 bases and the J gene lost 0 bases, with 15 bases spanning the gap. The CDR3 runs to 16 residues.

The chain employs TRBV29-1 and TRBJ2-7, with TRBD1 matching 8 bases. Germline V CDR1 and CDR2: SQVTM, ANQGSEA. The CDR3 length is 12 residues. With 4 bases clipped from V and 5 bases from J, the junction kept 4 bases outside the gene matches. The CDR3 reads CSVVDRGDEQYF. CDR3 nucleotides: TGCAGCGTTGTTGACAGGGGAGACGAGCAGTACTTC.

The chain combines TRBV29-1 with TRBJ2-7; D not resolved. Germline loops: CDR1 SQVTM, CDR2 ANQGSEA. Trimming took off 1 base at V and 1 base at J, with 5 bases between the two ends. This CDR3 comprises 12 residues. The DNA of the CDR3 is TGCAGCGTTGAAGTTCGGTCCTACGAGCAGTACTTC. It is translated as CSVEVRSYEQYF.